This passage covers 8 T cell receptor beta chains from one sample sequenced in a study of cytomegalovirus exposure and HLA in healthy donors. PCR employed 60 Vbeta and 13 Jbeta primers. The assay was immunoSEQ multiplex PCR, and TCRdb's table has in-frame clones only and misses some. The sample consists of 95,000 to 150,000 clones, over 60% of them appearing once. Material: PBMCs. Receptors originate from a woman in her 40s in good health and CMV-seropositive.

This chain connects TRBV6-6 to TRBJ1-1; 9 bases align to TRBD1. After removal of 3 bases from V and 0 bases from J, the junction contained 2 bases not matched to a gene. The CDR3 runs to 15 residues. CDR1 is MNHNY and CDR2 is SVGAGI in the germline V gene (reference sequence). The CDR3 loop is CASSYRTGVNTEAFF. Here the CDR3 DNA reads TGTGCCAGCAGTTATCGGACAGGGGTGAACACTGAAGCTTTCTTT.

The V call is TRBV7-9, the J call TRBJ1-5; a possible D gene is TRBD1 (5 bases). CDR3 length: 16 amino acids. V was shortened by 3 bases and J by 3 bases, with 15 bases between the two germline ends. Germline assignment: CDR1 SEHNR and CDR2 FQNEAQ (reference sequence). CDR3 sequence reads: CASSLSISGLNQPQHF. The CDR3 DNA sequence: TGTGCCAGCAGCTTGTCGATTTCAGGGCTCAATCAGCCCCAGCATTTT. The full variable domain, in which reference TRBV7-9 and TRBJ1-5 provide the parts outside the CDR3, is DTGVSQNPRHKITKRGQNVTFRCDPISEHNRLYWYRQTLGQGPEFLTYFQNEAQLEKSRLLSDRFSAERPKGSFSTLEIQRTEQGDSAMYLCASSLSISGLNQPQHFGDGTRLSIL.

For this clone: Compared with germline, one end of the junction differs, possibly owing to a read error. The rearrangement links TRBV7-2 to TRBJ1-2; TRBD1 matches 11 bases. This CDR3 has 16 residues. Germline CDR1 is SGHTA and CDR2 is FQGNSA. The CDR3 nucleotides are TGTGCCAGCAGCTTAGGCGGACAGGGGGCGGACTATGGCTACCCCTTC. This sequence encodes CASSLGGQGADYGYPF.

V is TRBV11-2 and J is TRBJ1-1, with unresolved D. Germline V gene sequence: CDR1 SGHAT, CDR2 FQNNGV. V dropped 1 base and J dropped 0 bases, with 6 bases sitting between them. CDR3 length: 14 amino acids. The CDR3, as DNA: TGTGCCAGCAGCTTAGTGGCAGTGAACACTGAAGCTTTCTTT. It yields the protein CASSLVAVNTEAFF.

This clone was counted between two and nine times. CDR3 loop: CASSEAGVQETQYF. The CDR3 DNA follows: TGTGCCAGCAGCGAAGCGGGGGTCCAAGAGACCCAGTACTTC. The chain recombines TRBV13 with TRBJ2-5, with 8 positions matching TRBD2. The CDR3 has 14 residues. Germline loops: CDR1 PRHDT, CDR2 FYEKMQ (reference sequence). Unmatched junction bases numbered 3, after V lost 5 bases and J lost 1 base.

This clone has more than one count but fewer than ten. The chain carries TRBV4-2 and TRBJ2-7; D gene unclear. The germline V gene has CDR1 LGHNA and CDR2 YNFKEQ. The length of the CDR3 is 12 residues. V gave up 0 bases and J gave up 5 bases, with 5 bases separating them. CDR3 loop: CASSQDYHEQYF. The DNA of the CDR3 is TGTGCCAGCAGCCAAGACTACCACGAGCAGTACTTC.

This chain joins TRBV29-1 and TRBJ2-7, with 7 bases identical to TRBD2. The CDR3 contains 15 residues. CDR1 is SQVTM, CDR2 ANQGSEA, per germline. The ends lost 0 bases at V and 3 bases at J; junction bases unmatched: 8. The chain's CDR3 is CSVEDGEGPGYEQYF. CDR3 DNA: TGCAGCGTTGAAGATGGGGAGGGGCCAGGCTACGAGCAGTACTTC.

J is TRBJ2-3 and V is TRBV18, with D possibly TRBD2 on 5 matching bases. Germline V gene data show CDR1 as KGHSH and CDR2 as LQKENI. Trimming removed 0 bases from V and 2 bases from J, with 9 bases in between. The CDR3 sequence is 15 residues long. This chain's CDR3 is CASSPPSGVTDTQYF. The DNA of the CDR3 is TGTGCCAGCTCACCACCTTCCGGGGTCACAGATACGCAGTATTTT.